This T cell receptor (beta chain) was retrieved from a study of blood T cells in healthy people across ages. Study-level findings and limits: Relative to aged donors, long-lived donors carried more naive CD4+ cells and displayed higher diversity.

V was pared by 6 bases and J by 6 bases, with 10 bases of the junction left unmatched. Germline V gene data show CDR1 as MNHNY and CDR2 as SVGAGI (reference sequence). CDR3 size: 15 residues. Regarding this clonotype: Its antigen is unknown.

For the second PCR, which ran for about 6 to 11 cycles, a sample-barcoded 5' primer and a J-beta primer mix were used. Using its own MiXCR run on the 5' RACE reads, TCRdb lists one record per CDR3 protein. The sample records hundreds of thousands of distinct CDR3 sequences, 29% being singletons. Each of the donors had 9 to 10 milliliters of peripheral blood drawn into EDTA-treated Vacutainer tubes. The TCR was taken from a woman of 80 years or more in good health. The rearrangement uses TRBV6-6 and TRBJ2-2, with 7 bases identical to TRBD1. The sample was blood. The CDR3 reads CASRPPTGSPGELFF. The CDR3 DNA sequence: TGTGCCAGCAGACCCCCGACAGGGTCTCCCGGGGAGCTGTTTTTT.